The rows below give T cell receptor beta chains drawn from one sample of a study of identifying expanded T cells in peripheral blood. TCRdb's copy holds only in-frame clones and misses some; the assay was immunoSEQ multiplex PCR. In the table there are around 94,000 clones, approximately 90% of which are singletons. Sequencing input: blood. The receptor source for this set is a person between 18 and 75 years old in good health. Each CDR3 is given with its conserved first and last residue. The D gene is left open where the match is weak. Only part of the rows carry a size: once, few, many, or a class if the clone is expanded.

d_call: TRBD1; j_call: TRBJ1-2; cdr3_length: 13; clone_size: NA; v_call: TRBV5-1; cdr3_nt: TGCGCCAGCAGCTTGGCACAGGGGGATGGCTACACCTTC; cdr3_aa: CASSLAQGDGYTF
d_call: NA; j_call: TRBJ1-1; cdr3_length: 15; clone_size: NA; v_call: TRBV7-9; cdr3_nt: TGTGCCAGCAGCTTAGTGGCAGGGATAGGTACTGAAGCTTTCTTT; cdr3_aa: CASSLVAGIGTEAFF
d_call: NA; j_call: TRBJ1-3; cdr3_length: 14; clone_size: medium-sized; v_call: TRBV19; cdr3_nt: TGTGCCGCCCGGGACATAAGCTCTGGAAACACCATATATTTT; cdr3_aa: CAARDISSGNTIYF
d_call: TRBD1; j_call: TRBJ1-1; cdr3_length: 14; clone_size: NA; v_call: TRBV15; cdr3_nt: TGTGCCACCATAAGGACAGGGGGGAAGACTGAAGCTTTCTTT; cdr3_aa: CATIRTGGKTEAFF
d_call: TRBD1; j_call: TRBJ2-7; cdr3_length: 18; clone_size: NA; v_call: TRBV25-1; cdr3_nt: TGTGCCAGCAGTGAAGTGGGGATTAACAGGGGGCGCTCCTACGAGCAGTACTTC; cdr3_aa: CASSEVGINRGRSYEQYF
d_call: NA; j_call: TRBJ1-1; cdr3_length: 13; clone_size: once; v_call: TRBV12-5; cdr3_nt: TGTGCTAGTGGTTTGGGTGTTAGAGAAGACGCTTTCTTT; cdr3_aa: CASGLGVREDAFF
d_call: NA; j_call: TRBJ1-1; cdr3_length: 14; clone_size: NA; v_call: TRBV18; cdr3_nt: TGTGCCAGCTCACGGGGGGGAGATTACACTGAAGCTTTCTTT; cdr3_aa: CASSRGGDYTEAFF
d_call: TRBD1; j_call: TRBJ2-2; cdr3_length: 15; clone_size: NA; v_call: TRBV9; cdr3_nt: TGTGCCAGCAGCGAGCAGGGGGTAGACACCGGGGAGCTGTTTTTT; cdr3_aa: CASSEQGVDTGELFF
d_call: TRBD1; j_call: TRBJ1-5; cdr3_length: 16; clone_size: NA; v_call: TRBV5-5; cdr3_nt: TGTGCCAGCAGCTTCGCTTCGGGACAGTCCTTTGAGCCCCAGCATTTT; cdr3_aa: CASSFASGQSFEPQHF
d_call: NA; j_call: TRBJ1-1; cdr3_length: 14; clone_size: NA; v_call: TRBV6-4; cdr3_nt: TGTGCCAGCAGCCCTGACATACAGAACACTGAAGCTTTCTTT; cdr3_aa: CASSPDIQNTEAFF
d_call: NA; j_call: TRBJ1-5; cdr3_length: 15; clone_size: NA; v_call: TRBV25-1; cdr3_nt: TGTGCCAGCAGTGCCGGGCACCAGACGAATCAGCCCCAGCATTTT; cdr3_aa: CASSAGHQTNQPQHF
d_call: NA; j_call: TRBJ2-5; cdr3_length: 13; clone_size: NA; v_call: TRBV27; cdr3_nt: TGTGCCAGCAGTTTACTTAGCCAAGAGACCCAGTACTTC; cdr3_aa: CASSLLSQETQYF
d_call: TRBD1; j_call: TRBJ1-5; cdr3_length: 15; clone_size: NA; v_call: TRBV7-6; cdr3_nt: TGTGCCAGCAGCTTAGCTGGACAGGTTAATCAGCCCCAGCATTTT; cdr3_aa: CASSLAGQVNQPQHF
d_call: TRBD1; j_call: TRBJ1-5; cdr3_length: 14; clone_size: NA; v_call: TRBV28; cdr3_nt: TGTGCCAGCAGTTGGACAGGGGGCCATCAGCCCCAGCATTTT; cdr3_aa: CASSWTGGHQPQHF
d_call: TRBD1; j_call: TRBJ2-5; cdr3_length: 17; clone_size: NA; v_call: TRBV5-1; cdr3_nt: TGCGCCAGCAGCTTGGAGTCGGGACAGGGAGTAGGGGAGACCCAGTACTTC; cdr3_aa: CASSLESGQGVGETQYF
d_call: NA; j_call: TRBJ1-1; cdr3_length: 15; clone_size: NA; v_call: TRBV6-1; cdr3_nt: TGTGCCAGCAGTGAAGCTTGGGGTATGAACACTGAAGCTTTCTTT; cdr3_aa: CASSEAWGMNTEAFF
d_call: NA; j_call: TRBJ1-2; cdr3_length: 14; clone_size: NA; v_call: TRBV18; cdr3_nt: TGTGCCAGCTCACCTTTTGGCCCCGACTATGGCTACACCTTC; cdr3_aa: CASSPFGPDYGYTF
d_call: TRBD2; j_call: TRBJ2-5; cdr3_length: 15; clone_size: NA; v_call: TRBV7-2; cdr3_nt: TGTGCCAGCAGCTTGTTGATTGCGGGGGGGGAGACCCAGTACTTC; cdr3_aa: CASSLLIAGGETQYF
d_call: TRBD1; j_call: TRBJ2-7; cdr3_length: 14; clone_size: NA; v_call: TRBV2; cdr3_nt: TGTGCCAGCAGTTCGGACAGGCAAGACTACGAGCAGTACTTC; cdr3_aa: CASSSDRQDYEQYF
d_call: NA; j_call: TRBJ2-7; cdr3_length: 15; clone_size: NA; v_call: TRBV2; cdr3_nt: TGTGCCAGCAGTGAAACGGCTGAGAAGGCCTACGAGCAGTACTTC; cdr3_aa: CASSETAEKAYEQYF
d_call: TRBD1; j_call: TRBJ2-1; cdr3_length: 15; clone_size: few; v_call: TRBV19; cdr3_nt: TGTGCCAGTCAATTAGGGGGACAGGGGGCATATGAGCAGTTCTTC; cdr3_aa: CASQLGGQGAYEQFF
d_call: NA; j_call: TRBJ1-1; cdr3_length: 11; clone_size: NA; v_call: TRBV28; cdr3_nt: TGTGCCAGCCTGGTGGGTACTGAAGCTTTCTTT; cdr3_aa: CASLVGTEAFF
d_call: NA; j_call: TRBJ2-2; cdr3_length: 15; clone_size: NA; v_call: TRBV2; cdr3_nt: TGTGCCACCCAAAGGGGGACTACGAACACCGGGGAGCTGTTTTTT; cdr3_aa: CATQRGTTNTGELFF
d_call: TRBD2; j_call: TRBJ2-1; cdr3_length: 14; clone_size: NA; v_call: TRBV4-1; cdr3_nt: TGCGCCAGTGGGACTAGCGGACTCTACAATGAGCAGTTCTTC; cdr3_aa: CASGTSGLYNEQFF
d_call: NA; j_call: TRBJ2-4; cdr3_length: 18; clone_size: once; v_call: TRBV1; cdr3_nt: TGCACCAGCAGCCAAAAAACCCCTAGCGGGGGCGACAAAAACATTCAGTACTTC; cdr3_aa: CTSSQKTPSGGDKNIQYF
d_call: TRBD2; j_call: TRBJ2-5; cdr3_length: 18; clone_size: NA; v_call: TRBV4-2; cdr3_nt: TGTGCCAGCAGCCAAGAATTCGGAGTAGCGGGAGTTCAAGAGACCCAGTACTTC; cdr3_aa: CASSQEFGVAGVQETQYF
d_call: TRBD1; j_call: TRBJ1-5; cdr3_length: 14; clone_size: NA; v_call: TRBV6-5; cdr3_nt: TGTGCCAGCAGTTGGACAGGGGGCGGCCAGCCCCAGCATTTT; cdr3_aa: CASSWTGGGQPQHF
d_call: NA; j_call: TRBJ2-7; cdr3_length: 12; clone_size: NA; v_call: TRBV7-9; cdr3_nt: TGTGCCAGCAGCTTAACTGTCCCCGAGCAGTACTTC; cdr3_aa: CASSLTVPEQYF
d_call: TRBD1; j_call: TRBJ1-1; cdr3_length: 14; clone_size: NA; v_call: TRBV7-2; cdr3_nt: TGTGCCAGCAGCGGAACAGGGGGCACCACTGAAGCTTTCTTT; cdr3_aa: CASSGTGGTTEAFF
d_call: NA; j_call: TRBJ2-5; cdr3_length: 14; clone_size: NA; v_call: TRBV2; cdr3_nt: TGTGCCAGCCACCCTACCTTGGGGGAGGAGACCCAGTACTTC; cdr3_aa: CASHPTLGEETQYF